This T cell receptor beta chain was observed in a study of cytomegalovirus exposure and HLA in healthy donors. Notes on the study in general: With DRB1 most and HLA-C fewest, TCR association rates differed between HLA loci in a later analysis. Most TCR sequences showed up rarely, but some public TCRs showed up in many donors. Across all donors, roughly uniform sequencing depth was an assumption of the presence/absence analyses.

As concerns this clone: Antigen specificity is unknown.

The PCR contained 60 Vbeta and 13 Jbeta primers. Sequencing was performed with immunoSEQ multiplex PCR; in TCRdb, only in-frame clones are kept and a portion is missing. The sample has fewer than 150,000 clones, and its top ten clones hold 2.7%. J gave up 4 bases and V 8 bases, and 7 bases lay outside the gene matches. The CDR3 is 15 residues long. Per germline, CDR1 SEHNR and CDR2 FQNEAQ (reference sequence). This chain joins TRBV7-9 and TRBJ2-1; 11 nucleotides line up with TRBD2. Sequences were obtained from PBMCs. This TCR derives from a man aged 35-49 years in good health and CMV-seronegative. This chain's CDR3 is CASSVAGGQYNEQFF. The CDR3 DNA reads TGTGCCAGCTCTGTAGCGGGGGGGCAATACAATGAGCAGTTCTTC.